This T cell receptor (beta chain) was sequenced during a study of shared clonotypes between healthy human individuals. The study, taken as a whole, reports: The sharing of around 5% of naive CD4 clonotypes was seen across a handful of donors. Larger estimated richness was generally recorded for naive subsets relative to memory subsets.

Naive CD8 cells were CD45RO-negative, positively selected for CCR7, excluding terminally differentiated effector memory CD45RA+ cells. Clones were sequenced by immunoSEQ multiplex PCR, and TCRdb holds only the in-frame ones, with some missing. The sample gives hundreds of thousands of clones, around 96% of which show up once; about 0.12% is in the top ten. Of note for this clone: Its antigen remains unknown.

The V gene's germline CDR1 is SGHRS and CDR2 YFSETQ. The CDR3 loop spans 16 amino acids. Sequencing was done on a sample of naive CD8+ T cells sorted from blood. The origin of this receptor is a woman aged 30 to 39 in good health. The genes are TRBV5-1 and TRBJ2-5, with 8 nucleotides matching TRBD1. With the DNA end fitting TRBJ2-7 better, the J assignment may be wrong. DNA for the CDR3: TGCGCCAGCAGCTCGACAAGGACAGGGAAGACCTACGAGCAGTACTTC. Its translation is CASSSTRTGKTYEQYF.